The TCR beta chain described here comes from a study of blood T cell repertoires in COVID-19. V gave up 3 bases and J gave up 5 bases; unmatched junction bases: 5. This CDR3 has 14 residues. CDR1 is LNHDA and CDR2 is SQIVND in the germline V gene (reference sequence). This clone was seen just once. Sequencing was performed with immunoSEQ multiplex PCR; in TCRdb, only in-frame clones are kept and a portion is missing. The sample consists of around 100,000 clones, roughly 84% of them appearing once. The chain has TRBV19 and TRBJ2-5, with 8 bases lining up with TRBD1. The sample was peripheral blood. This receptor was identified in a woman between 70 and 85 years old with acute or convalescent COVID-19. CDR3 in amino acids: CASSIGQGRETQYF. CDR3 in DNA: TGTGCCAGTAGTATTGGACAGGGAAGGGAGACCCAGTACTTC.